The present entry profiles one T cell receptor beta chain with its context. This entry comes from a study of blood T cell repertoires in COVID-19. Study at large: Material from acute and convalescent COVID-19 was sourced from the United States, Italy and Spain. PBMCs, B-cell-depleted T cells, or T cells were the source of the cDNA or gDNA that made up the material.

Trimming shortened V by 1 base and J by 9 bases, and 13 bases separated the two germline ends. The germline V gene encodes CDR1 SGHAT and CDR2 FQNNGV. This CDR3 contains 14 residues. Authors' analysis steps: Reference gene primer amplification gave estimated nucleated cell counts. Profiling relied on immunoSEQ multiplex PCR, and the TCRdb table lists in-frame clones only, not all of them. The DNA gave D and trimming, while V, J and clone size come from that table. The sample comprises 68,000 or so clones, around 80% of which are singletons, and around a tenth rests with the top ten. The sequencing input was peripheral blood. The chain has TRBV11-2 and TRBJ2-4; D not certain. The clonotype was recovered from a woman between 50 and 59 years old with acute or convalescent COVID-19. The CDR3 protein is CASSLGSGVLIQYF. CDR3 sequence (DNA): TGTGCCAGCAGCTTAGGGTCGGGTGTGCTCATTCAGTACTTC.